This T cell receptor (beta chain) is from a study of vaccination and CD4 T cells after COVID-19. Turning to the study itself: Overlapping spike peptides of SARS-CoV-2, HCoV-NL63, HCoV-OC43 and HCoV-229E were used, and cells were stimulated with them.

The CDR3 consists of 13 residues. In germline, CDR1 is MNHNS, CDR2 SASEGT. J lost 2 bases, V lost 6 bases, and 2 bases had no gene match. Worth noting for this clonotype: Its antigen is still unknown.

The treatment here: roughly 11-day PBMC culture with coronavirus spike peptide pools or control peptides (ViraFEST assay). Cultured CD4+ T-cell DNA underwent Oncomine TCR Beta short-read sequencing. Investigators isolated genomic DNA from cultured CD4+ T cells. TCRdb independently ran MiXCR on the PCR reads; one entry per CDR3 protein. The sample lists over 7,500 distinct CDR3 sequences; about two thirds were seen once. The source material was CD4+ T cells from blood, cultured in vitro. The clonotype comes from a human donor who had recovered from COVID-19. The genes are TRBV6-1 and TRBJ2-5; 8 nucleotides match TRBD1. The CDR3 loop reads CASSGTGQETQYF. DNA of the CDR3: TGTGCCAGCAGCGGGACAGGTCAAGAGACCCAGTACTTC.